What follows are 25 T cell receptor beta chains derived from one specimen sequenced in a study of T-cell reconstitution after alpha-beta-depleted transplantation in children. Unique molecular identifiers were incorporated into the prepared TCRbeta library. Each CDR3 protein is one row after TCRdb ran MiXCR on the PCR reads. The sample comprises about 78,000 distinct CDR3 sequences, less than 15% of which are singletons, and about 25% rests with the top ten. Here the sequenced sample was PBMCs, mostly from graft donor cells, taken 180 days after TCRalphabeta/CD19-depleted stem cell transplant. These receptor sequences come from a male patient aged 2-9 years who had a stem cell transplant for acute lymphoblastic leukemia, so the T cells may come from the graft donor.

The table lists this clonotype with many counts. The chain carries TRBV10-3 and TRBJ2-3, with D possibly being TRBD2 (6 bases). Germline CDR1 and CDR2: ENHRY and SYGVKD. The CDR3 has 18 residues. V dropped 4 bases and J dropped 2 bases, with 22 bases sitting between them. This chain's CDR3 is CAISGEEGGSGATDTQYF. The DNA for the CDR3 is TGTGCCATCAGTGGGGAGGAGGGAGGAAGTGGGGCCACAGATACGCAGTATTTT.

Many counts were recorded for this clonotype. The chain employs TRBV6-5 and TRBJ2-5, with D unclear. This CDR3 has 15 amino acids. V gave up 0 bases and J gave up 6 bases, with 14 bases separating them. Germline V gene lookup returns CDR1 MNHEY and CDR2 SVGAGI. The CDR3 is CASSYSIGVRKTQYF. The CDR3 DNA follows: TGTGCCAGCAGTTACTCGATAGGCGTTCGGAAGACCCAGTACTTC.

This clonotype was counted only a few times. The chain couples TRBV20-1 to TRBJ1-3; D possibly corresponds to TRBD1 (6 bases). This CDR3 is 15 amino acids long. Germline V CDR1 and CDR2: DFQATT, SNEGSKA (reference sequence). Trimming stripped 2 bases from V and 0 bases from J, with 11 bases between. Here the CDR3 reads CSARPGVNSGNTIYF. In nucleotides, the CDR3 is TGCAGTGCTAGACCAGGGGTCAACTCTGGAAACACCATATATTTT.

The chain is built from TRBV10-3 and TRBJ1-4; 9 bases are shared with TRBD1. This CDR3 has 14 amino acids. Per germline, CDR1 ENHRY and CDR2 SYGVKD. The V gene end was trimmed by 5 bases and the J gene end by 8 bases; junction bases not matched to a gene: 6. CDR3 region: CAISPGQGTEKLFF. The CDR3 region has the DNA TGTGCCATCAGTCCAGGACAGGGGACGGAAAAACTGTTTTTT.

V usage is TRBV4-2 and J usage is TRBJ2-5, with a weak D call TRBD1 (6 bases). The CDR3 has 15 amino acids. The V end lost 0 bases, the J end lost 1 base, and 9 bases lay between the germline ends. Germline CDR1 is LGHNA and CDR2 is YNFKEQ. DNA of the CDR3: TGTGCCAGCAGCCAAGAGTCAGGGGTCCAAGAGACCCAGTACTTC. As protein: CASSQESGVQETQYF.

The chain uses TRBV27 and TRBJ2-3; D is unresolved. Trimming removed 6 bases at V and 1 base at J, with 8 bases between. The CDR3 sequence is 13 residues long. Germline lookup yields CDR1 MNHEY and CDR2 SMNVEV (reference sequence). The DNA for the CDR3 is TGTGCCAGCAGACAGTTAGGCACAGATACGCAGTATTTT. Amino acids: CASRQLGTDTQYF.

This chain links TRBV7-9 with TRBJ2-1, with no clear D. Germline V gene sequence: CDR1 SEHNR, CDR2 FQNEAQ (reference sequence). The V and J ends lost 0 bases and 4 bases respectively, with 7 bases between them. CDR3 length equals 14 residues. CDR3 region: CASSLAGTYNEQFF. The CDR3 DNA is TGTGCCAGCAGCTTAGCGGGAACGTACAATGAGCAGTTCTTC. Full variable domain (missing parts from reference TRBV7-9 and TRBJ2-1): DTGVSQNPRHKITKRGQNVTFRCDPISEHNRLYWYRQTLGQGPEFLTYFQNEAQLEKSRLLSDRFSAERPKGSFSTLEIQRTEQGDSAMYLCASSLAGTYNEQFFGPGTRLTVL.

This clonotype was seen more than once but under ten times. V usage is TRBV24-1 and J usage is TRBJ2-1, with TRBD2 identical over 11 bases. V gave up 0 bases and J gave up 3 bases; unmatched junction bases: 0. This CDR3 comprises 16 residues. The germline gives CDR1 KGHDR, CDR2 SFDVKD. CDR3 amino acids: CATSDLGLAGYNEQFF. As DNA, the CDR3 is TGTGCCACCAGTGATTTGGGACTAGCGGGCTACAATGAGCAGTTCTTC.

This clonotype was detected many times. CDR3 sequence reads: CSARNPLYGYTF. In DNA form, the CDR3 reads TGCAGTGCTCGTAATCCGCTCTATGGCTACACCTTC. V usage is TRBV20-1 and J usage is TRBJ1-2, with unresolved D. V lost 5 bases, J lost 4 bases, and 11 bases lay in between. This CDR3 spans 12 amino acids. The germline gives CDR1 DFQATT, CDR2 SNEGSKA (reference sequence).

This clonotype came up a few times. The chain uses TRBV10-3 and TRBJ1-3; D might be TRBD1 (5 bases). CDR3 size: 14 residues. Per germline, CDR1 ENHRY and CDR2 SYGVKD. The V and J ends lost 0 bases and 4 bases respectively, with 7 bases between them. The CDR3 is CAISESGTGNTIYF. CDR3 DNA: TGTGCCATCAGTGAGTCAGGGACCGGAAACACCATATATTTT.

This clonotype was seen ten or more times. The chain links TRBV15 to TRBJ2-7, with TRBD2 matching 7 bases. CDR1 and CDR2 from the germline V gene are LNHNV and YYDKDF (reference sequence). This CDR3 is 13 amino acids long. J was trimmed by 4 bases and V by 0 bases; bases with no gene match: 0. CDR3 nucleotide sequence: TGTGCCACCAGCAGAGATAGCGGGTACGAGCAGTACTTC. Protein sequence: CATSRDSGYEQYF.

The V and J genes are TRBV7-2 and TRBJ2-5; the D call may be TRBD1 or TRBD2 (6 bases each). The V end lost 0 bases, the J end lost 5 bases, and 16 bases lay between the germline ends. Germline V gene lookup returns CDR1 SGHTA and CDR2 FQGNSA. The CDR3 loop spans 16 amino acids. In nucleotides, the CDR3 is TGTGCCAGCAGCTTAGCAGCTGCCTTAGGGGGGGAGACCCAGTACTTC. Its translation is CASSLAAALGGETQYF.

The genes are TRBV15 and TRBJ2-3; no clear D. CDR3 length: 14 residues. Germline V gene data show CDR1 as LNHNV and CDR2 as YYDKDF (reference sequence). The germline V and J ends were trimmed by 0 bases and 4 bases, with 8 bases remaining between them. The CDR3 region has the DNA TGTGCCACCAGCAGAGATCTCGGGTCAGATACGCAGTATTTT. Amino acids: CATSRDLGSDTQYF.

This clonotype was observed a few times. The V and J genes are TRBV18 and TRBJ2-5; 7 nucleotides match TRBD1. This CDR3 is built from 14 residues. Germline CDR1 is KGHSH and CDR2 is LQKENI. V dropped 2 bases and J dropped 4; count of bases not matched to a gene: 4. CDR3: CASSPEGGTETQYF. Written as DNA, the CDR3 is TGTGCCAGCTCACCAGAAGGGGGCACAGAGACCCAGTACTTC.

In this sample, this clonotype turned up a few times. The chain is built from TRBV7-2 and TRBJ1-1; D remains ambiguous. The V gene's germline CDR1 is SGHTA and CDR2 FQGNSA. The CDR3 spans 13 residues. Trimming left V 3 bases short and J 7 bases short, with 12 bases between. CDR3 coding DNA: TGTGCCAGCAGCTTTAGAAGGGTTGGTGAAGCTTTCTTT. This encodes CASSFRRVGEAFF.

This clonotype was seen a few times. CDR3 loop: CASSAQRGTRELFF. The CDR3 coding sequence is TGTGCCAGCAGCGCGCAGCGGGGGACCCGAGAGCTGTTTTTT. The rearrangement joins TRBV7-9 to TRBJ2-2, with 8 bases matching TRBD2. The CDR3 is 14 residues long. Trimming took 5 bases from V and 11 from J; bases not matched to a gene: 10. In germline, CDR1 is SEHNR, CDR2 FQNEAQ (reference sequence).

In its sample, this clonotype was seen many times. This chain joins TRBV7-2 and TRBJ1-2; D gene uncertain. Between the trimmed V and J ends, which lost 5 bases and 8 bases, there was a span of 12 bases. The length of the CDR3 is 12 residues. Germline assignment: CDR1 SGHTA and CDR2 FQGNSA. The CDR3 region is CASSPTVYGYTF. CDR3 sequence (DNA): TGTGCCAGCAGCCCTACGGTGTACGGCTACACCTTC.

This clonotype was seen ten or more times. The chain links TRBV24-1 to TRBJ2-1; D is undetermined. Trimming took 2 bases from V and 8 from J, leaving 6 bases between them. This CDR3 has 12 amino acids. Germline V lookup: CDR1 KGHDR, CDR2 SFDVKD. The CDR3 DNA sequence: TGTGCCACCAGTGATTCGACGGATGAGCAGTTCTTC. This codes for CATSDSTDEQFF.

This clonotype is deemed medium-sized. The rearrangement joins TRBV7-6 to TRBJ2-3, with a possible D match to TRBD2 (6 bases). The CDR3 extends over 14 amino acids. The ends were cut back, 2 bases at V and 6 bases at J, with 12 bases in the middle. CDR1 and CDR2 from the germline V gene are SGHVS and FNYEAQ. CDR3 in DNA: TGTGCCAGCAGCTTACGGCTAGCGTGGGATACGCAGTATTTT. It codes for CASSLRLAWDTQYF.

V usage is TRBV5-1 and J usage is TRBJ2-3, with a tentative D call TRBD1 (7 bases). The ends were cut back, 0 bases at V and 2 bases at J, with 13 bases in the middle. In germline, CDR1 is SGHRS, CDR2 YFSETQ. CDR3 length equals 16 residues. The CDR3 nucleotides are TGCGCCAGCAGCTTGGCCAGGGGGGCAATCACAGATACGCAGTATTTT. Protein: CASSLARGAITDTQYF. Complete variable domain (other parts from reference TRBV5-1 and TRBJ2-3): KAGVTQTPRYLIKTRGQQVTLSCSPISGHRSVSWYQQTPGQGLQFLFEYFSETQRNKGNFPGRFSGRQFSNSRSEMNVSTLELGDSALYLCASSLARGAITDTQYFGPGTRLTVL.

This clonotype was detected a few times. V gene TRBV12-3 or TRBV12-4 combines with J gene TRBJ1-4; the D gene is possibly TRBD1 (5 bases). The CDR3 spans 15 residues. V lost 5 bases, J lost 5 bases, and 15 bases lay in between. CDR3 region: CASSHEVGGNEKLFF. In DNA form, the CDR3 reads TGTGCCAGCAGTCACGAGGTGGGGGGGAATGAAAAACTGTTTTTT.

The chain carries TRBV5-1 and TRBJ2-2, with 11 bases fitting TRBD2. Trimming took 1 base from V and 5 from J; bases not matched to a gene: 4. Germline loops: CDR1 SGHRS, CDR2 YFSETQ. CDR3 length: 16 residues. The CDR3 protein is CASSLRLAGTTGELFF. The CDR3 nucleotides are TGCGCCAGCAGCTTGAGACTAGCGGGAACAACCGGGGAGCTGTTTTTT.

The genes are TRBV18 and TRBJ2-1, with D unresolved. The CDR3 loop spans 15 amino acids. Trimming removed 2 bases at V and 2 bases at J, with 10 bases between. Germline CDR1 is KGHSH and CDR2 is LQKENI. CDR3 sequence: CASSPSGRAYNEQFF. The DNA for the CDR3 is TGTGCCAGCTCACCATCGGGCAGAGCCTACAATGAGCAGTTCTTC. Full variable domain (rest looked up from reference TRBV18 and TRBJ2-1): NAGVMQNPRHLVRRRGQEARLRCSPMKGHSHVYWYRQLPEEGLKFMVYLQKENIIDESGMPKERFSAEFPKEGPSILRIQQVVRGDSAAYFCASSPSGRAYNEQFFGPGTRLTVL.

Details on this clonotype: Possible read error: a much larger clone is one base away. The rearrangement joins TRBV10-3 to TRBJ1-3; D is uncertain. V was cut by 6 bases and J by 5 bases, with 11 bases left in between. CDR1 and CDR2 (germline): ENHRY, SYGVKD. This CDR3 is 13 amino acids long. As DNA, the CDR3 is TGTGCCATCAGACCCAACGGACGAAACACCATATATTTT. It translates to CAIRPNGRNTIYF.

This clonotype was found a few times. V and J are TRBV3-1 and TRBJ2-7; TRBD2 matches 9 bases. The germline CDR1 and CDR2 sequences are LGHDT and YNNKEL (reference sequence). The CDR3 runs 16 residues. V shed 0 bases, J shed 4 bases, and the junction held 7 bases outside the gene matches. This CDR3 reads CASSQDDSGSPYEQYF. The DNA of the CDR3 is TGTGCCAGCAGCCAAGACGATAGCGGGAGTCCATACGAGCAGTACTTC.